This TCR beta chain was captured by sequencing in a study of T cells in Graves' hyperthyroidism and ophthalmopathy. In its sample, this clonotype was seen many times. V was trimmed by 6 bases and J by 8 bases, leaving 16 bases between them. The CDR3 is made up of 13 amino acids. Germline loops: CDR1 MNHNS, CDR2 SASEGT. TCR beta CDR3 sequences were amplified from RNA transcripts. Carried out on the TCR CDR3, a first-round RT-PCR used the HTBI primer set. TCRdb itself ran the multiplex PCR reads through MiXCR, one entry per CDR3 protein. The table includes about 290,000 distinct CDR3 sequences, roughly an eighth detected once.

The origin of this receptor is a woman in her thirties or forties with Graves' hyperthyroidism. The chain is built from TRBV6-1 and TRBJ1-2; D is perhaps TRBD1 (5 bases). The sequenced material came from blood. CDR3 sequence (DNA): TGTGCCAGCAGGCTAGGGGCGCAATCGGGCTACACCTTC. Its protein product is CASRLGAQSGYTF.